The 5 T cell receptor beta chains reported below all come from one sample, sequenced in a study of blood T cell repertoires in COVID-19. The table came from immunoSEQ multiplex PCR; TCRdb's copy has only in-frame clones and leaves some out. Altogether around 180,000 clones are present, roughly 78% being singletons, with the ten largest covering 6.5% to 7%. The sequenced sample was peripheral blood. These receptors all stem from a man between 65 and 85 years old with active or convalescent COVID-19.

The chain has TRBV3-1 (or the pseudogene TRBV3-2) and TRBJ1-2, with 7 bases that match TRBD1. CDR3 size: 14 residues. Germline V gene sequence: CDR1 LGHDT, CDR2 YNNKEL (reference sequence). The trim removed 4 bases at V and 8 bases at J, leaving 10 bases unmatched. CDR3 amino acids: CASSLKTGAWGYTF. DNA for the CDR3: TGTGCCAGCAGCCTTAAAACAGGGGCGTGGGGCTACACCTTC.

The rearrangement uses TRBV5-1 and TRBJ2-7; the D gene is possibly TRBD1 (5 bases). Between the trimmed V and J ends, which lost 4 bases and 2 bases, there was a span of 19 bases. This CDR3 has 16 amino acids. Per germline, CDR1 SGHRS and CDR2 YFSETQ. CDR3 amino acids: CASSPGPVIFTYEQYF. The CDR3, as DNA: TGCGCCAGCAGCCCAGGGCCCGTAATCTTTACCTACGAGCAGTACTTC.

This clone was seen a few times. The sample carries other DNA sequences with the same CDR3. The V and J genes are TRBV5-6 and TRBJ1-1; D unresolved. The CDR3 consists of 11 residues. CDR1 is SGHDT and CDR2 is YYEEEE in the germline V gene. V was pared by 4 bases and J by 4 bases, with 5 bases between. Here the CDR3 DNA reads TGTGCCAGCAGCCGCGGCACTGAAGCTTTCTTT. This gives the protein CASSRGTEAFF.

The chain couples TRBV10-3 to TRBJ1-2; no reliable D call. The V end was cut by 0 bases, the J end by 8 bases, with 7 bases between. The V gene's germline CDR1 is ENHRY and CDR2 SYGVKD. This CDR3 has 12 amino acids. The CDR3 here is CAISESPGGYTF. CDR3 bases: TGTGCCATCAGTGAGTCACCGGGAGGCTACACCTTC.

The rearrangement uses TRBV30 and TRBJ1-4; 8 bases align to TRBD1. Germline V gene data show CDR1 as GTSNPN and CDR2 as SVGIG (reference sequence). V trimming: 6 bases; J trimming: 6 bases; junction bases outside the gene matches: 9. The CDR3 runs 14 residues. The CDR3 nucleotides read TGTGCCTGTCCGGCAGGGGGCGCCCATGAAAAACTGTTTTTT. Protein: CACPAGGAHEKLFF.